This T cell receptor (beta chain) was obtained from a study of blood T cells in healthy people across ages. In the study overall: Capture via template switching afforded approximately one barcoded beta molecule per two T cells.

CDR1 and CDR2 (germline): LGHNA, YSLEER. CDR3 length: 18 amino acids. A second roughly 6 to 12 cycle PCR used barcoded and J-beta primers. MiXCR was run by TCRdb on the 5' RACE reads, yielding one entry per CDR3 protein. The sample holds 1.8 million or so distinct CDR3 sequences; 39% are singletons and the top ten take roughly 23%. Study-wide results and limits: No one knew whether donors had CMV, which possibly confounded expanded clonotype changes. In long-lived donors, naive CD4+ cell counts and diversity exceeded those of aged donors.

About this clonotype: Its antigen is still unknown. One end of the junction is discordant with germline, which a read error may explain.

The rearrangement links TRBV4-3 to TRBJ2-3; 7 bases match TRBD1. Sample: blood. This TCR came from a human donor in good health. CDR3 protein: CASGQGPGQVQSTDTQYF. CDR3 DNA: TGCGCCAGCGGCCAAGGCCCTGGACAGGTTCAAAGCACAGATACGCAGTATTTT.